What follows are 13 T cell receptor beta chains derived from one specimen sequenced in a study of tumor-infiltrating lymphocytes in primary liver carcinoma (dated by TCRdb to the late 2010s). Without any cell sorting, total RNA and DNA were co-extracted from about 20-30 mg of bulk tissue using the AllPrep DNA/RNA mini kit. This sample was sequenced with an Illumina HiSeq 2500. TCRbeta-specific cDNA was reverse-transcribed from about 520 ng total RNA using a constant-region primer and ProtoScript II reverse transcriptase. Construction of the TCRbeta libraries relied on three nested rounds of multiplex PCR, following a slightly modified ARM-PCR procedure. Each of the first two PCR rounds ran for approximately 10 cycles using multiplex TRBV1-TRBV30 forward primers together with a Cbeta reverse primer. The public reads were run again by TCRdb, first through fastp at Q25 and then through MiXCR, and only productive beta chains were kept. CDR3 protein sequences are deduplicated, and each keeps its most common genes and DNA. Present in this sample are roughly 200,000 distinct CDR3 sequences, over 80% of which were seen just once. The ten largest clones capture less than 20% of the sample.

Sequenced material: tumor tissue from primary liver carcinoma. All receptors come from a man aged 40-49 years with primary liver carcinoma and hepatitis B virus infection.

The V call is TRBV29-1, the J call TRBJ2-7; 7 nucleotides agree with TRBD1. Germline V gives CDR1 SQVTM, CDR2 ANQGSEA. The trim removed 6 bases at V and 9 bases at J, leaving 17 bases unmatched. The CDR3 has 14 residues. The CDR3 region has the DNA TGCAGCGTCCAAGAAGGGGGCCGCTCCTATGTGCAGTACTTC. Translated, it gives CSVQEGGRSYVQYF.

The sample holds many counts of this clonotype. The chain links TRBV5-4 to TRBJ1-2; 12 bases are shared with TRBD1. V lost 4 bases, J lost 2 bases, and 6 bases stayed unmatched. The germline V gene has CDR1 SGHNT and CDR2 YYREEE (reference sequence). The CDR3 is made up of 16 amino acids. This chain's CDR3 is CASSPGQGAQNYGYTF. The CDR3 region has the DNA TGTGCCAGCAGCCCGGGACAGGGGGCGCAGAACTATGGCTACACCTTC. Full variable domain (rest looked up from reference TRBV5-4 and TRBJ1-2): ETGVTQSPTHLIKTRGQQVTLRCSSQSGHNTVSWYQQALGQGPQFIFQYYREEENGRGNFPPRFSGLQFPNYSSELNVNALELDDSALYLCASSPGQGAQNYGYTFGSGTRLTVV.

Worth noting for this clonotype: Germline is not matched at one junction end, which may reflect a read error. The rearrangement links TRBV6-6 to TRBJ1-1; 7 nucleotides align to TRBD1. The V gene's germline CDR1 is MNHNY and CDR2 SVGAGI (reference sequence). The CDR3 length is 13 residues. CDR3 sequence (DNA): TGTGTCAACAGCACAGGGGAGACTACTGAAGCTCTCTTT. This codes for CVNSTGETTEALF.

Comments on this clonotype: Sequence at one end of the junction differs from germline and may be a read error. J is TRBJ1-2 and V is TRBV28, with 7 bases matching TRBD1. Germline V gene sequence: CDR1 MDHEN, CDR2 SYDVKM. The CDR3 has 13 amino acids. CDR3 region: CASSLEGAYGYIF. In DNA, the CDR3 is TGTGCAAGCAGTTTAGAGGGGGCTTATGGCTACATCTTC.

This clonotype was found a few times. This sequence joins TRBV7-2 and TRBJ2-1; TRBD2 is a possible D gene (5 bases). This CDR3 contains 16 residues. V was cut by 3 bases and J by 7 bases, with 19 bases left in between. Germline V CDR1 and CDR2: SGHTA, FQGNSA. The CDR3 loop is CASSFQAGASRNEQFF. Written as DNA, the CDR3 is TGTGCCAGCAGCTTCCAGGCGGGTGCCTCACGGAATGAGCAGTTCTTC.

The rearrangement joins TRBV11-2 to TRBJ2-5, with 8 bases that match TRBD2. The CDR3 has 18 amino acids. CDR1 SGHAT and CDR2 FQNNGV come from the germline V gene. CDR3 in DNA: TGTATCAGCAGCCCTAGCTCAATCCAGGGTACTGGGCGGGAGGCCCAGTACTTC. Amino acid sequence: CISSPSSIQGTGREAQYF.

For this clonotype: At one of its ends the junction is not consistent with the germline gene, which may arise from a read error. This rearrangement joins TRBV12-3 or TRBV12-4 to TRBJ1-4, with D hard to call. The CDR3 sequence is 13 residues long. Here the CDR3 reads CASSLAVLEKMFF. The CDR3, as DNA: TGTGCCAGCAGTTTAGCTGTGTTAGAAAAAATGTTTTTT.

DNA of the CDR3: TGCGCCAGCAGTCAACATTTGAGACCAGATACGCAGTATTTT. Protein: CASSQHLRPDTQYF. The V call is TRBV4-3, the J call TRBJ2-3; D gene unclear. Germline CDR1 LGHNA, CDR2 YSLEER. V gave up 6 bases and J gave up 4 bases, with 14 bases separating them. This CDR3 is built from 14 residues.

Concerning this clonotype itself: One end of the junction fails to match germline, which may point to a read error. The chain has TRBV7-8 and TRBJ2-1; D ambiguous. CDR3 length: 16 residues. The V gene's germline CDR1 is SGHVS and CDR2 FQNEAQ. The CDR3 region has the DNA TGTACCAGGAGCTTAGCCTCGGGTAGCTCATTCGGTGAGCAGTTCTTC. Its protein product is CTRSLASGSSFGEQFF.

In its sample, this clonotype was seen once. The chain couples TRBV11-2 to TRBJ1-1; tentative D call: TRBD1 (5 bases). The CDR3 sequence is 14 residues long. The germline gives CDR1 SGHAT, CDR2 FQNNGV. CDR3 residues: CDGSFSAGDTEAFF. DNA for the CDR3: TGTGATGGCAGTTTCTCGGCGGGGGACACTGAAGCTTTCTTT.

About this clonotype: At one of its ends the junction is not consistent with the germline gene, which may arise from a read error. The chain links TRBV28 to TRBJ1-1; D uncertain. The CDR3 loop spans 14 amino acids. In germline, CDR1 is MDHEN, CDR2 SYDVKM. CDR3 sequence reads: CASRLSKATTVAFF. The CDR3 DNA reads as TGTGCCAGCAGGCTCTCGAAAGCGACGACTGTAGCTTTCTTT.

The chain has TRBV29-1 and TRBJ1-4; D unresolved. This CDR3 is built from 10 residues. V lost 7 bases to trimming and J lost 5 bases, with 5 bases between them. Per the germline V gene, CDR1 is SQVTM and CDR2 is ANQGSEA. CDR3 sequence reads: CSGGNEKLFF. The CDR3 region has the DNA TGCAGCGGTGGGAATGAAAAACTGTTTTTT.

With respect to this clonotype: A much larger clonotype is one base distant, so this may be a read error. CDR3: CASCSPASGSVERGEQFF. Here the CDR3 DNA reads TGTGCCAGCTGTTCCCCGGCTAGCGGGAGTGTAGAGAGGGGTGAGCAGTTCTTC. The chain couples TRBV6-2 or TRBV6-3 to TRBJ2-1; 10 bases align to TRBD2. Per the germline V gene, CDR1 is MNHEY and CDR2 is SVGEGT. This CDR3 comprises 18 residues. J was trimmed by 9 bases and V by 8 bases; bases with no gene match: 22.